Listed below are T cell receptor beta chains from one sample, sequenced in a study of blood T cell repertoires in COVID-19. The method was immunoSEQ multiplex PCR; TCRdb's version includes in-frame clones alone and lacks a portion of them. The sample records about 130,000 clones, over 75% being singletons. Sequenced material: peripheral blood. These receptors all come from a woman in her sixties or seventies with acute or convalescent COVID-19. CDR3s include the opening cysteine and the closing phenylalanine or tryptophan. A D gene is named only where the DNA matches it firmly. Size is omitted from some rows. Given values are once, few, many or a class for expanded clones.

j_gene	d_gene	abundance	v_gene	len	CDR3aa	CDR3nt
TRBJ1-1	TRBD1	-	TRBV28	15	CATQTSGTGNTEAFF	TGTGCCACCCAGACTTCCGGGACAGGGAACACTGAAGCTTTCTTT
TRBJ1-6	TRBD1	-	TRBV28	13	CASKGRGTSPLHF	TGTGCCAGCAAGGGCAGGGGGACTTCACCCCTCCACTTT
TRBJ2-3	TRBD2	-	TRBV4-2	16	CASSQELAGSTDTQYF	TGTGCCAGCAGCCAAGAGCTAGCGGGTAGCACAGATACGCAGTATTTT
TRBJ2-1	TRBD2	-	TRBV3-1/TRBV3-2	15	CASSGLAGGYNEQFF	TGTGCCAGCAGCGGACTAGCGGGAGGGTACAATGAGCAGTTCTTC
TRBJ2-3	TRBD2	-	TRBV2	15	CASSVLSGGADTQYF	TGTGCCAGCAGCGTTCTCTCGGGAGGTGCAGATACGCAGTATTTT
TRBJ2-1	TRBD2	-	TRBV5-1	14	CASSPRGGGDEQFF	TGCGCCAGCAGCCCCCGGGGGGGCGGGGATGAGCAGTTCTTC
TRBJ1-4	-	-	TRBV27	15	CASSLFGAANEKLFF	TGTGCCAGCAGTCTCTTTGGGGCGGCTAATGAAAAACTGTTTTTT
TRBJ2-3	-	-	TRBV3-1/TRBV3-2	14	CASSQGRGADTQYF	TGTGCCAGCAGCCAAGGGAGGGGCGCAGATACGCAGTATTTT
TRBJ2-5	TRBD2	-	TRBV5-1	20	CASSRDRTSGVLRVYETQYF	TGCGCCAGCAGTCGTGACCGGACTAGCGGAGTACTTCGGGTTTACGAGACCCAGTACTTC
TRBJ2-1	-	once	TRBV29-1	13	CSGNYLSYNEQFF	TGCAGCGGAAACTACCTCTCCTACAATGAGCAGTTCTTC
TRBJ2-1	TRBD2	-	TRBV3-1/TRBV3-2	16	CASSPPGLAGAGEQFF	TGTGCCAGCAGCCCCCCGGGACTAGCGGGCGCCGGTGAGCAGTTCTTC
TRBJ2-7	-	-	TRBV14	13	CASRRQGLAEQYF	TGTGCCAGCAGACGGCAGGGGTTAGCCGAGCAGTACTTC
TRBJ1-4	-	-	TRBV13	15	CASSSGRATNEKLFF	TGTGCCAGCAGCTCCGGGAGGGCAACTAATGAAAAACTGTTTTTT
TRBJ1-2	TRBD1	few	TRBV3-1/TRBV3-2	14	CASSPGQGVGGYTF	TGTGCCAGCAGCCCGGGACAGGGAGTAGGTGGCTACACCTTC
TRBJ2-2	TRBD1	-	TRBV6-5	15	CASNLGQTNTGELFF	TGTGCCAGCAATTTGGGACAGACTAACACCGGGGAGCTGTTTTTT
TRBJ2-1	-	-	TRBV5-1	17	CASSLQTTHPLANEQFF	TGCGCCAGCAGCTTACAAACTACCCACCCGCTTGCCAATGAGCAGTTCTTC
TRBJ1-1	-	-	TRBV5-8	14	CASSFQVMNTEAFF	TGTGCCAGCAGCTTTCAGGTAATGAACACTGAAGCTTTCTTT
TRBJ2-7	-	many	TRBV20-1	11	CSVTASYEQYF	TGCAGTGTGACAGCCTCCTACGAGCAGTACTTC
TRBJ1-4	TRBD1	few	TRBV3-1/TRBV3-2	16	CASSLPSTGRNEKLFF	TGTGCCAGCAGCCTTCCCTCGACAGGGCGTAATGAAAAACTGTTTTTT
TRBJ1-4	-	-	TRBV11-2	14	CASSPTVGNEKLFF	TGTGCCAGCAGCCCGACAGTTGGTAATGAAAAACTGTTTTTT
TRBJ1-2	-	-	TRBV3-1/TRBV3-2	13	CASSQATGSGYTF	TGTGCCAGCAGCCAAGCCACGGGGTCCGGCTACACCTTC
TRBJ2-2	-	-	TRBV9	15	CASSVTQGGTGELFF	TGTGCCAGCAGCGTGACTCAAGGGGGCACCGGGGAGCTGTTTTTT
TRBJ1-4	TRBD1	-	TRBV2	15	CASRGDSSTNEKLFF	TGTGCCAGCAGAGGGGACAGTTCAACTAATGAAAAACTGTTTTTT
TRBJ1-6	-	few	TRBV2	13	CASRDSVNSPLHF	TGTGCCAGCAGGGACAGTGTAAATTCACCCCTCCACTTT
TRBJ1-5	TRBD1	-	TRBV2	16	CASKPGTGYSNQPQHF	TGTGCCAGCAAGCCGGGGACAGGCTATAGCAATCAGCCCCAGCATTTT
TRBJ1-1	-	-	TRBV28	12	CASHKRGTEAFF	TGTGCCAGCCACAAAAGGGGCACTGAAGCTTTCTTT
TRBJ2-3	-	-	TRBV24-1	13	CATMAQGTDTQYF	TGTGCCACCATGGCGCAGGGGACAGATACGCAGTATTTT
TRBJ1-2	TRBD1	-	TRBV2	13	CASSRDREGGYTF	TGTGCCAGCAGTCGGGACAGGGAAGGTGGCTACACCTTC
TRBJ2-2	-	few	TRBV2	14	CATSWRVNTGELFF	TGTGCCACCTCCTGGAGGGTGAACACCGGGGAGCTGTTTTTT
TRBJ1-2	TRBD1	-	TRBV5-1	13	CASSLNRGDGYTF	TGCGCCAGCAGCTTGAACAGGGGGGATGGCTACACCTTC
TRBJ1-2	-	-	TRBV25-1	14	CASSGGQFNYGYTF	TGTGCCAGCAGTGGGGGACAATTTAACTATGGCTACACCTTC
TRBJ2-6	TRBD1	-	TRBV11-3	17	CASSLMQGAKGANVLTF	TGTGCCAGCAGCTTAATGCAGGGGGCGAAGGGGGCCAACGTCCTGACTTTC
TRBJ1-5	TRBD1	-	TRBV16	15	CASSPQDRVRQPQHF	TGTGCCAGCAGCCCTCAAGACAGGGTTCGGCAGCCCCAGCATTTT
TRBJ2-7	-	once	TRBV7-9	19	CASSPRKTPGLAQVGEQYF	TGTGCCAGCAGCCCCAGGAAAACCCCGGGACTCGCCCAGGTTGGAGAGCAGTACTTC
TRBJ2-1	-	once	TRBV18	17	CASSPPIGSPSNNEQFF	TGTGCCAGCTCACCACCCATCGGGAGTCCTTCTAACAATGAGCAGTTCTTC
TRBJ2-2	TRBD1	-	TRBV5-8	17	CASSLASGTVTAGELFF	TGTGCCAGCAGCTTGGCCTCCGGGACAGTGACCGCCGGGGAGCTGTTTTTT
TRBJ1-5	-	-	TRBV2	13	CASTTESNQPQHF	TGTGCCAGCACGACAGAAAGCAATCAGCCCCAGCATTTT
TRBJ2-5	-	-	TRBV5-1	15	CASSRQGRGQETQYF	TGCGCCAGCAGCCGACAGGGGCGGGGGCAAGAGACCCAGTACTTC
TRBJ2-2	-	-	TRBV11-1	13	CASSLFGTGELFF	TGTGCCAGCTCCCTTTTCGGCACCGGGGAGCTGTTTTTT
TRBJ2-1	-	few	TRBV5-1	16	CASRAQIAEVYNEQFF	TGCGCCAGCAGGGCCCAGATAGCGGAGGTCTACAATGAGCAGTTCTTC
TRBJ2-2	-	once	TRBV10-1	16	CASSGGTAANTGELFF	TGCGCCAGCAGTGGCGGGACGGCTGCGAACACCGGGGAGCTGTTTTTT
TRBJ2-1	TRBD2	-	TRBV29-1	15	CSVEDRAGPAREQFF	TGCAGCGTTGAAGACCGAGCGGGACCGGCGCGTGAGCAGTTCTTC
TRBJ2-1	TRBD2	-	TRBV3-1/TRBV3-2	14	CASTSTSGFNEQFF	TGTGCCAGCACCAGTACTAGCGGCTTCAATGAGCAGTTCTTC
TRBJ2-6	TRBD1	-	TRBV2	17	CASSRDRVVTGANVLTF	TGTGCCAGCAGTAGGGACAGGGTAGTTACTGGGGCCAACGTCCTGACTTTC
TRBJ2-5	-	-	TRBV21-1	19	CASSKKWRRKDRGPKTQYF	TGTGCCAGCAGCAAGAAGTGGCGGCGAAAGGACAGGGGGCCTAAGACCCAGTACTTC
TRBJ1-2	TRBD1	-	TRBV5-1	16	CASSFSKGAGNYGYTF	TGCGCCAGCAGCTTTTCTAAGGGGGCAGGGAACTATGGCTACACCTTC
TRBJ2-1	TRBD2	-	TRBV28	12	CASSLPGLAPFF	TGTGCCAGCAGTCTTCCGGGACTAGCCCCGTTCTTC
TRBJ1-6	TRBD1	-	TRBV6-6	14	CASSYIQGDSPLHF	TGTGCCAGCAGTTACATCCAGGGGGATTCACCCCTCCACTTT
TRBJ2-1	TRBD2	-	TRBV4-1	17	CASSQGGLAGVYNEQFF	TGCGCCAGCAGCCAAGGAGGACTAGCGGGAGTATACAATGAGCAGTTCTTC
TRBJ1-5	-	-	TRBV28	12	CASSPKNQPQHF	TGTGCCAGCAGTCCAAAAAATCAGCCCCAGCATTTT
TRBJ1-5	-	once	TRBV19	14	CASLPRVSNQPQHF	TGTGCCAGTCTCCCCCGGGTCAGCAATCAGCCCCAGCATTTT
TRBJ1-1	-	-	TRBV4-2	14	CASSRQTLNTEAFF	TGTGCCAGCAGCCGACAGACGTTGAACACTGAAGCTTTCTTT
TRBJ2-3	TRBD2	-	TRBV9	16	CASSVAGLAGTDTQYF	TGTGCCAGCAGCGTAGCCGGCCTAGCGGGAACAGATACGCAGTATTTT
TRBJ2-7	TRBD2	-	TRBV2	15	CASSRRSGTVGEQYF	TGTGCCAGCAGTCGCCGAAGCGGGACGGTGGGCGAGCAGTACTTC
TRBJ1-1	TRBD1	-	TRBV11-2	14	CASSPGTGNTEAFF	TGTGCCAGCAGCCCCGGGACAGGGAACACTGAAGCTTTCTTT